Presented here are 26 T cell receptor beta chains from one specimen sequenced in a study of blood T cell repertoires in COVID-19. Measured with immunoSEQ multiplex PCR; TCRdb has only the in-frame clones, and not every one. The top ten hold about 14% of the sample, which has some 250,000 clones, 80% to 90% seen once. Sequenced: PBMCs or T cells enriched from blood (not recorded which). Receptors originate from a man in his late teens or twenties who had recovered from COVID-19.

In DNA, the CDR3 is TGTGCCAGCAGCTTGGTCGGGAGTAACACTGAAGCTTTCTTT. It encodes CASSLVGSNTEAFF. The V call is TRBV5-4, the J call TRBJ1-1; unclear D gene. The CDR3 is 14 amino acids. Germline V CDR1 and CDR2: SGHNT, YYREEE (reference sequence). Trimming removed 0 bases from V and 2 bases from J, with 8 bases in between.

The chain links TRBV5-1 to TRBJ2-7; 7 nucleotides align to TRBD1. The CDR3 is 14 amino acids. Germline-derived CDR1 and CDR2 are SGHRS and YFSETQ. The junction had 6 bases not matched to a gene; V was cut back by 2 bases and J by 4 bases. As DNA, the CDR3 is TGCGCCAGCAGCTTTCGACAGGGTGGATACGAGCAGTACTTC. This encodes CASSFRQGGYEQYF.

This chain joins TRBV2 and TRBJ1-2, with D perhaps TRBD1 (6 bases). V lost 4 bases and J 2 bases, leaving 8 bases between the germline ends. This CDR3 is built from 13 residues. Germline V gene data show CDR1 as SNHLY and CDR2 as FYNNEI. CDR3 amino acids: CASSVGQNYGYTF. DNA for the CDR3: TGTGCCAGCAGTGTTGGACAGAACTATGGCTACACCTTC.

The chain employs TRBV5-1 and TRBJ1-1; TRBD1 matches 10 bases. Unmatched junction bases numbered 2, after V lost 4 bases and J lost 5 bases. This CDR3 spans 13 amino acids. Germline V gene data show CDR1 as SGHRS and CDR2 as YFSETQ. This CDR3 reads CASSPDRGTEAFF. CDR3 DNA: TGCGCCAGCAGCCCGGACAGGGGGACTGAAGCTTTCTTT.

The chain is built from TRBV24-1 and TRBJ2-1, with unresolved D. The CDR3 runs to 14 residues. CDR1 is KGHDR and CDR2 is SFDVKD in the germline V gene. Trimming shortened V by 5 bases and J by 0 bases, and 7 bases separated the two germline ends. CDR3 region: CATSGASSYNEQFF. In DNA, the CDR3 is TGTGCCACCAGTGGCGCGAGCTCCTACAATGAGCAGTTCTTC.

This CDR3 reads CASSQQGGNSPLHF. Here the CDR3 DNA reads TGTGCCAGCAGCCAGCAGGGAGGCAATTCACCCCTCCACTTT. This chain joins TRBV3-1 (or the pseudogene TRBV3-2) and TRBJ1-6, with a tentative D call TRBD1 (5 bases). Per germline, CDR1 LGHDT and CDR2 YNNKEL (reference sequence). The CDR3 extends over 14 amino acids. Between the trimmed V and J ends, which lost 3 bases and 7 bases, there was a span of 10 bases.

The chain couples TRBV29-1 to TRBJ1-1; perhaps TRBD1 as D (5 bases). Germline assignment: CDR1 SQVTM and CDR2 ANQGSEA. Trimming shortened V by 3 bases and J by 0 bases, and 8 bases separated the two germline ends. The CDR3 totals 13 residues. The DNA of the CDR3 is TGCAGCGTTGACAGGGAAATGAACACTGAAGCTTTCTTT. Its protein product is CSVDREMNTEAFF.

The chain uses TRBV4-2 and TRBJ1-1; tentative D call: TRBD1 (5 bases). The germline gives CDR1 LGHNA, CDR2 YNFKEQ. Trimming shortened V by 0 bases and J by 5 bases, and 16 bases separated the two germline ends. The length of the CDR3 is 16 residues. CDR3 sequence (DNA): TGTGCCAGCAGCCAAGAGGCGACTAGGGGAGAAACTGAAGCTTTCTTT. Residues: CASSQEATRGETEAFF.

This clone was recorded only once. V and J are TRBV12-1 and TRBJ2-7; TRBD2 is taken as the D call from the table, unchecked against the DNA. TRBV12-1 is noted as a pseudogene. CDR3 length: 15 amino acids. CDR3 coding DNA: TGTGCCAGCAGCCCACTCGCGGGGGGTTTCTACGAGCAGTACTTC. Encoded protein: CASSPLAGGFYEQYF.

The genes are TRBV6-5 and TRBJ1-2; TRBD1 might be the D (6 bases). Trimming pared 7 bases from V and 6 bases from J, leaving 18 bases between. Looked up from germline, CDR1 is MNHEY and CDR2 is SVGAGI. The CDR3 is 14 residues long. CDR3 amino acids: CASTNPTGSNGYTF. As DNA, the CDR3 is TGTGCCAGCACCAACCCCACAGGGTCTAATGGCTACACCTTC.

V is TRBV7-8 and J is TRBJ2-7; tentatively, D is TRBD1 (6 bases). The V gene lost 6 bases and the J gene lost 3 bases, with 12 bases spanning the gap. The germline V gene has CDR1 SGHVS and CDR2 FQNEAQ. This CDR3 spans 13 amino acids. In nucleotides, the CDR3 is TGTGCCAGCAGTCCAACAGGGCACTACGAGCAGTACTTC. Translated: CASSPTGHYEQYF.

V and J are TRBV2 and TRBJ2-3; TRBD1 agrees at 7 bases. This CDR3 contains 14 residues. Germline CDR1 is SNHLY and CDR2 is FYNNEI. Trimming removed 5 bases from V and 3 bases from J; junction bases left unmatched: 5. DNA for the CDR3: TGTGCCAGCAGTCCCCGACAGGGAACAGATACGCAGTATTTT. Amino acids: CASSPRQGTDTQYF.

The J gene is TRBJ2-7, the V gene TRBV11-2, with D possibly being TRBD2 (5 bases). Germline values: CDR1 SGHAT, CDR2 FQNNGV. Trimming removed 1 base at V and 7 bases at J, with 17 bases between. This CDR3 is 15 amino acids long. The CDR3 DNA is TGTGCCAGCAGCTTAGTGGACTCCGGTGGGGAGGAGCAGTACTTC. It is translated as CASSLVDSGGEEQYF.

The J gene is TRBJ2-5, the V gene TRBV7-8; TRBD2 matches 7 bases. Trimming removed 4 bases from V and 3 bases from J; junction bases left unmatched: 5. Germline CDR1 reads SGHVS; CDR2 reads FQNEAQ. The CDR3 totals 14 residues. The CDR3 DNA sequence: TGTGCCAGCAGCTATACTAGCGCCAAAGAGACCCAGTACTTC. Its protein is CASSYTSAKETQYF.

The V and J genes are TRBV12-3 or TRBV12-4 and TRBJ1-5; weak D call: TRBD1 (6 bases). Between the trimmed V and J ends, which lost 7 bases and 4 bases, there was a span of 11 bases. The CDR3 consists of 13 residues. CDR3 sequence reads: CASTLTGNQPQHF. CDR3 bases: TGTGCCAGCACCCTGACAGGTAATCAGCCCCAGCATTTT.

This clone was counted a single time. The chain carries TRBV12-3 or TRBV12-4 and TRBJ1-2, with a tentative D call TRBD1 (6 bases). This CDR3 is built from 13 residues. Trimming stripped 3 bases from V and 4 bases from J, with 9 bases between. This chain's CDR3 is CASSLAGVYGYTF. Here the CDR3 DNA reads TGTGCCAGCAGTTTGGCAGGGGTCTATGGCTACACCTTC.

The V and J genes are TRBV7-8 and TRBJ2-3; TRBD1 matches 8 bases. Germline V CDR1 and CDR2: SGHVS, FQNEAQ. The CDR3 runs to 20 residues. V lost 4 bases and J lost 4; bases outside the gene matches: 22. CDR3 amino acids: CASSSGTGGFLTGVSDTQYF. The DNA for the CDR3 is TGTGCCAGCAGCTCCGGGACTGGGGGGTTCCTGACAGGGGTGTCAGATACGCAGTATTTT. Together with reference TRBV7-8 and TRBJ2-3, the CDR3 gives the full variable domain: GAGVSQSPRYKVAKRGQDVALRCDPISGHVSLFWYQQALGQGPEFLTYFQNEAQLDKSGLPSDRFFAERPEGSVSTLKIQRTQQEDSAVYLCASSSGTGGFLTGVSDTQYFGPGTRLTVL.

The chain links TRBV29-1 to TRBJ1-1, with 7 positions matching TRBD1. Germline V gene lookup returns CDR1 SQVTM and CDR2 ANQGSEA. The V gene end was trimmed by 4 bases and the J gene end by 3 bases; junction bases not matched to a gene: 8. This CDR3 spans 14 amino acids. CDR3 DNA sequence: TGCAGCGTTGTCCCCACAGGGGTCTACACTGAAGCTTTCTTT. This sequence encodes CSVVPTGVYTEAFF. The whole variable domain, filled in from reference TRBV29-1 and TRBJ1-1, reads SAVISQKPSRDICQRGTSLTIQCQVDSQVTMMFWYRQQPGQSLTLIATANQGSEATYESGFVIDKFPISRPNLTFSTLTVSNMSPEDSSIYLCSVVPTGVYTEAFFGQGTRLTVV.

In the case of this clone: Other DNA sequences of this sample code for an identical CDR3. The V and J genes are TRBV9 and TRBJ2-5; TRBD2 agrees at 8 bases. Trimming removed 0 bases from V and 4 bases from J; junction bases left unmatched: 5. The CDR3 has 15 amino acids. Germline V CDR1 and CDR2: SGDLS, YYNGEE. The CDR3 protein is CASSVGAGVGETQYF. In DNA, the CDR3 is TGTGCCAGCAGCGTAGGAGCGGGGGTTGGAGAGACCCAGTACTTC.

This clone came up once. This chain connects TRBV6-5 to TRBJ1-2; 9 bases are a match to TRBD1. The CDR3 sequence is 13 residues long. The V segment lost 6 bases and the J segment 8 bases; nucleotides outside the gene matches: 7. Germline loops: CDR1 MNHEY, CDR2 SVGAGI. CDR3 sequence: CASRLQGAGGYTF. The DNA for the CDR3 is TGTGCCAGCAGGTTACAGGGGGCGGGAGGCTACACCTTC.

This rearrangement joins TRBV6-1 to TRBJ1-6, with D possibly being TRBD1 (6 bases). The V and J ends lost 2 bases and 1 base respectively, with 15 bases between them. Germline CDR1 reads MNHNS; CDR2 reads SASEGT. The CDR3 consists of 18 residues. The CDR3, as DNA: TGTGCCAGCAGTGAAACTACCAGGGGTAGGTCCTATAATTCACCCCTCCACTTT. Translation: CASSETTRGRSYNSPLHF.

The chain recombines TRBV5-1 with TRBJ2-6, with TRBD1 as a possible D gene (5 bases). Germline CDR1 and CDR2: SGHRS and YFSETQ. Between the trimmed V and J ends, which lost 4 bases and 0 bases, there was a span of 11 bases. CDR3 size: 16 residues. The CDR3 spells CASSADSSSGANVLTF. The CDR3 DNA reads TGCGCCAGCAGCGCAGACAGCAGCTCTGGGGCCAACGTCCTGACTTTC.

The V gene is TRBV4-1, the J gene TRBJ1-1; D is undetermined. Trimming left V 0 bases short and J 6 bases short, with 14 bases between. The germline V gene has CDR1 MGHRA and CDR2 YSYEKL. This CDR3 has 15 amino acids. CDR3 amino acids: CASSQDLTPLSEAFF. CDR3 DNA: TGCGCCAGCAGCCAAGATCTCACGCCACTTTCTGAAGCTTTCTTT.

The chain is built from TRBV20-1 and TRBJ2-7, with 7 nucleotides matching TRBD2. The germline gives CDR1 DFQATT, CDR2 SNEGSKA (reference sequence). This CDR3 contains 11 residues. J was trimmed by 6 bases and V by 7 bases; bases with no gene match: 6. DNA for the CDR3: TGCAGTGTCAGCGGGGTCGGCGAGCAGTACTTC. Translating gives CSVSGVGEQYF.

This rearrangement joins TRBV10-2 to TRBJ1-1; tentatively, D is TRBD1 (5 bases). V dropped 0 bases and J dropped 4 bases, with 12 bases sitting between them. This CDR3 spans 15 amino acids. Looked up from germline, CDR1 is WSHSY and CDR2 is SAAADI. CDR3 bases: TGCGCCAGCAGTGAGTCGGAGGGGAGTGGCACTGAAGCTTTCTTT. Translating gives CASSESEGSGTEAFF.

The chain employs TRBV2 and TRBJ2-6; D remains unclear. Germline-derived CDR1 and CDR2 are SNHLY and FYNNEI. The ends were cut back, 7 bases at V and 1 base at J, with 8 bases in the middle. There are 14 residues in the CDR3. CDR3 loop: CASKVTSGANVLTF. The CDR3 coding sequence is TGTGCCAGCAAGGTGACATCTGGGGCCAACGTCCTGACTTTC.